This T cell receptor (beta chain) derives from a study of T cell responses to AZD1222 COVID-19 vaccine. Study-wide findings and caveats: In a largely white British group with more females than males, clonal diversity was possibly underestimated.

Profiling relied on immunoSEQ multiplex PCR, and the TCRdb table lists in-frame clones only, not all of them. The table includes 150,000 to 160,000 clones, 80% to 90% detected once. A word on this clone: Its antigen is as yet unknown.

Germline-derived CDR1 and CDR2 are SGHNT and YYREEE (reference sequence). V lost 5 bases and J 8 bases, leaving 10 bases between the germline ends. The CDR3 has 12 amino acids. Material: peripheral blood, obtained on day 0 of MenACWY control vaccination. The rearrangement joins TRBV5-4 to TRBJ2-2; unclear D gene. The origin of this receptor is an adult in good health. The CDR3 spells CASSPDVGELFF. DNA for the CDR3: TGTGCCAGCAGTCCCGACGTGGGGGAGCTGTTTTTT.